Ten or more counts support the clone carrying this T cell receptor (beta chain). The data derive from a study of blood T cell repertoires in COVID-19. About the study: Acute-phase and convalescent COVID-19 samples originated in the United States, Italy and Spain. Sources were T cells, B-cell-depleted T cells, or PBMCs; the material itself was cDNA or gDNA.

Methods used by the authors: Reference gene primer amplification in the assay estimated nucleated cell counts. The repertoire was sequenced with immunoSEQ multiplex PCR; TCRdb's copy has only in-frame clones and lacks some. The V and J calls and clone size were taken over from that table, and D and trimming were inferred from the DNA. The data contain around 260,000 clones, about 83% of them seen just once; the ten biggest clones take up approximately 10%. The CDR3 spans 18 residues. The germline gives CDR1 LNHDA, CDR2 SQIVND (reference sequence). With 6 bases clipped from V and 7 bases from J, the junction kept 20 bases outside the gene matches.

The TCR comes from a woman aged 50 to 65 who had recovered from COVID-19. Source material: peripheral blood. The chain is built from TRBV19 and TRBJ1-4; 7 bases align to TRBD1. CDR3 in DNA: TGTGCCAGTAGCCGCAATACCAATCACAGGGGAGGAGGTGAAAAACTGTTTTTT. This sequence encodes CASSRNTNHRGGGEKLFF.